This TCR beta chain stems from a study of blood T cell repertoires in COVID-19. Study details: The United States, Italy and Spain supplied acute and convalescent COVID-19 samples.

Methods used by the authors: Estimation of nucleated cell counts was performed using reference gene primer amplification. TCRdb's copy holds only in-frame clones and misses some; the assay was immunoSEQ multiplex PCR. D and trimming come from the DNA, and the V and J calls and clone size come from that table. The repertoire holds tens of thousands of clones, with 75% to 85% as singletons. V was trimmed by 1 base and J by 1 base, leaving 10 bases between them. The CDR3 sequence is 15 residues long. CDR1 is LGHDT, CDR2 YNNKEL, per germline (reference sequence). The sample consisted of peripheral blood. The chain carries TRBV3-1 (or the pseudogene TRBV3-2) and TRBJ1-1; perhaps TRBD1 as D (5 bases). The sequence was collected from a man aged 35 to 55 with acute or convalescent COVID-19. This CDR3 is CASSQAGGRNTEAFF. The CDR3 DNA is TGTGCCAGCAGCCAAGCCGGGGGGAGGAACACTGAAGCTTTCTTT.